This T cell receptor (beta chain) was captured in a study of radiotherapy plus CTLA-4 blockade in lung cancer. Across the study: There were objective responses in 15% to 20% of patients, and over 30% had disease control.

Lung cancer patients with chemo-refractory metastatic non-small-cell disease were given focal radiation plus CTLA-4 blockade with ipilimumab. The CDR3 contains 14 residues. The germline V gene has CDR1 GTSNPN and CDR2 SVGIG (reference sequence). J lost 5 bases, V lost 5 bases, and 2 bases had no gene match. General observations from the study: TCR clones of tumor origin grew in blood after radiotherapy plus ipilimumab.

Produced via immunoSEQ multiplex PCR; TCRdb's table is partial and in-frame only. The sample has 110,000 or so clones, roughly 80% seen once. A remark on this clone: Its matching antigen is unknown.

Sequencing was performed on peripheral blood, taken from a patient treated with radiotherapy plus ipilimumab. This clonotype was sampled from a human donor with non-small cell lung cancer who had a partial response to radiotherapy plus ipilimumab. The chain uses TRBV30 and TRBJ1-6, with 11 bases aligning to TRBD1. CDR3 in DNA: TGTGCCTGGGGACAGGGGGCGAATAATTCACCCCTCCACTTT. This codes for CAWGQGANNSPLHF.